The entry below describes one T cell receptor beta chain. In this cohort, patients with other autoimmune diseases, uncontrolled infections, pregnancy or lactation were excluded. Orbital computed tomography and thyroid ultrasound, along with TRAb, serum thyroxine and clinical symptoms, underpinned diagnosis. The PBMCs originated from over 9 ml of fresh peripheral blood. The source of the sample is a study of Graves' ophthalmopathy and Graves' hyperthyroidism. The wider study: At initial diagnosis, peripheral blood was obtained, and this preceded any treatment.

CDR3 length equals 13 residues. Germline assignment: CDR1 DFQATT and CDR2 SNEGSKA (reference sequence). Trimming removed 2 bases at V and 2 bases at J, with 9 bases between. CDR3 regions of TCR beta were amplified from RNA transcripts. A first-round RT-PCR used HTBI primers, followed by a second-round multiplex PCR. TCRdb re-derived calls from the multiplex PCR reads in MiXCR, one entry per CDR3 protein. This sample has almost 750,000 distinct CDR3 sequences, with 40% found just once. The receptor comes from an adult man with Graves' ophthalmopathy. The chain employs TRBV20-1 and TRBJ2-5; tentative D call: TRBD2 (5 bases). Sequences were obtained from peripheral blood. CDR3 loop: CSARPGKQETQYF. CDR3 nucleotide sequence: TGCAGTGCTAGACCCGGGAAACAAGAGACCCAGTACTTC.